This T cell receptor beta chain comes out of a study of CD8 T cells in ankylosing spondylitis. The sample holds many counts of this clonotype. Antigen: not known. Quantitative barcoded 5'-RACE was used to prepare TCR beta libraries. TCRdb re-analysed the 5' RACE reads in MiXCR, keeping a single row per CDR3 protein. The sample lists 85,000 to 100,000 distinct CDR3 sequences, about 7.7% occurring once. Germline CDR1 reads MNHEY; CDR2 reads SVGEGT. The ends were cut back, 7 bases at V and 2 bases at J, with 12 bases in the middle. The CDR3 covers 15 residues. Findings and caveats of the study: The clones that were linked to disease were reported to be significantly enriched in matched synovial fluid samples from ankylosing spondylitis patients. Seemingly characteristic of ankylosing spondylitis blood was a TCR beta motif consisting of 7 or 8 highly homologous variants.

This rearrangement joins TRBV6-2 or TRBV6-3 to TRBJ2-6; D perhaps matches TRBD2 (6 bases). The sequence was obtained from a male donor with ankylosing spondylitis or in good health (not recorded which). The source material was blood, either unsorted or a sorted T cell fraction (not recorded which). As DNA, the CDR3 is TGTGCCAGCATGCGACTAGAGGCTGGGGCCAACGTCCTGACTTTC. Translating it yields CASMRLEAGANVLTF.